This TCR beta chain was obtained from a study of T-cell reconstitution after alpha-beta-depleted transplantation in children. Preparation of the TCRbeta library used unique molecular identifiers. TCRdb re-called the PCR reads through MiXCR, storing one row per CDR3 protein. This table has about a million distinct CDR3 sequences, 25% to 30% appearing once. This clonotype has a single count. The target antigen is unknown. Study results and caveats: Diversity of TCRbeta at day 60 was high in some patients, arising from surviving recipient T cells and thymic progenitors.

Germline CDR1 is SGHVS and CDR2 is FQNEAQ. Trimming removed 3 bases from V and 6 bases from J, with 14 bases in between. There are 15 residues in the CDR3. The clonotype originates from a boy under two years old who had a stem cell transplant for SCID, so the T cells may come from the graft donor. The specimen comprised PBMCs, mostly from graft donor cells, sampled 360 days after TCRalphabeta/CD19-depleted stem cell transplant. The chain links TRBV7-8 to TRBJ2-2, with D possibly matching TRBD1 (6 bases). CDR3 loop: CASSFPMGASGELFF. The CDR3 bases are TGTGCCAGCAGCTTCCCAATGGGGGCATCCGGGGAGCTGTTTTTT. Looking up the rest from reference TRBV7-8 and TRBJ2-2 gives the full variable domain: GAGVSQSPRYKVAKRGQDVALRCDPISGHVSLFWYQQALGQGPEFLTYFQNEAQLDKSGLPSDRFFAERPEGSVSTLKIQRTQQEDSAVYLCASSFPMGASGELFFGEGSRLTVL.